This T cell receptor beta chain was sequenced for a study of T cells in women clearing cervical HPV infection. Study overall: Controls were women whose single incident HPV16 infection cleared within 12 months without precancer or cancer. Overall study results and limits: Richness plus V gene abundances separated cases from controls with AUC about 0.87.

TCR beta CDR3 amplified by multiplex PCR from about 1200 ng genomic DNA. The data were produced by immunoSEQ multiplex PCR, yet TCRdb's version contains in-frame clones alone and is incomplete. Its table lists more than 40,000 clones. Trimming took off 5 bases at V and 3 bases at J, with 16 bases between the two ends. Germline CDR1 reads SSHAT; CDR2 reads FNYEAQ (reference sequence). This CDR3 region has 15 residues. With respect to this clone: What it binds is not known. The read gets to within 3 residues of the CDR3 end, and the germline J gene fills in the rest.

This clonotype was sampled from a woman between 18 and 70 years old with a cervical HPV16 infection that either progressed to CIN3+ or cleared (not recorded which). This chain links TRBV7-7 with TRBJ2-5; perhaps TRBD1 as D (6 bases). Sequencing was done on a sample of blood buffy coat. The sequenced CDR3 bases are TGTGCCAGCAGCCCAGACCTGGACAGAAAAGAGACC. Protein sequence: CASSPDLDRKET. The full-length CDR3 reads as CASSPDLDRKETQYF. Full variable domain (missing parts from reference TRBV7-7 and TRBJ2-5): GAGVSQSPRYKVTKRGQDVTLRCDPISSHATLYWYQQALGQGPEFLTYFNYEAQPDKSGLPSDRFSAERPEGSISTLTIQRTEQRDSAMYRCASSPDLDRKETQYFGPGTRLLVL.